These 18 T cell receptor beta chains came from one sample sequenced in a study of persistence of HIV-infected CD4 T cells (dated by TCRdb to the early 2020s). TCRbeta repertoires were sequenced from genomic DNA with the immunoSEQ hsTCRB assay version 4 in survey mode. Held by TCRdb, this immuneACCESS table contains in-frame sequences only and omits some clones. Under half of the omission traces to an unresolved V gene where checked; the cause of the rest is unknown. In all, the sample holds 25,000 to 35,000 clones, and roughly four fifths of those were seen once. Roughly 4.8% of the sample is in the top ten clones. Which antigens these TCRs recognize remains unknown. According to the study, the label for this sample's treatment or condition signals: suppressive antiretroviral therapy. Lysates of CMV-infected fibroblasts were used at around 10 ug/mL for cell stimulation. Nonresponding CD40L-negative CD69-negative CD45RO-high memory CD4+ T cells were sorted as memory populations depleted of antigen-responding cells.

This sample comprised CD4+ T cells sorted from PBMCs after approximately 20-hour stimulation, obtained from a patient who received antiretroviral therapy. The sample's cell subset or site, from its label and the paper: CD40L-CD69- CD45RO-high memory CD4 T cells not responding to CMV lysate. The receptors derive from an adult man with HIV who was CMV-seropositive.

The chain is built from TRBV5-1 and TRBJ2-3, with TRBD2 matching 7 bases. CDR3 length: 16 residues. The V and J ends lost 4 bases and 2 bases, in that order; junction bases with no gene match: 10. CDR1 SGHRS and CDR2 YFSETQ come from the germline V gene. Written as DNA, the CDR3 is TGCGCCAGCAGCCCCAGAATGGGGGGGTACACAGATACGCAGTATTTT. Protein sequence: CASSPRMGGYTDTQYF. Based on the CDR3 plus reference TRBV5-1 and TRBJ2-3, the full variable domain is KAGVTQTPRYLIKTRGQQVTLSCSPISGHRSVSWYQQTPGQGLQFLFEYFSETQRNKGNFPGRFSGRQFSNSRSEMNVSTLELGDSALYLCASSPRMGGYTDTQYFGPGTRLTVL.

The gene calls are TRBV5-5 and TRBJ2-2; D is undetermined. The CDR3 has 15 amino acids. Trimming stripped 2 bases from V and 7 bases from J, with 15 bases between. Germline CDR1 reads SGHKS; CDR2 reads YYEKEE (reference sequence). CDR3 nucleotides: TGTGCCAGCAGCTTTTCGAGACACCCTATCGGGGAGCTGTTTTTT. As protein: CASSFSRHPIGELFF. Filled out from reference TRBV5-5 and TRBJ2-2, the complete variable domain reads DAGVTQSPTHLIKTRGQQVTLRCSPISGHKSVSWYQQVLGQGPQFIFQYYEKEERGRGNFPDRFSARQFPNYSSELNVNALLLGDSALYLCASSFSRHPIGELFFGEGSRLTVL.

This clone appeared a single time. The V gene is TRBV7-8, the J gene TRBJ2-1, with a tentative D call TRBD2 (6 bases). This CDR3 region has 16 residues. Germline V gives CDR1 SGHVS, CDR2 FQNEAQ. Trimming took off 6 bases at V and 0 bases at J, with 15 bases between the two ends. CDR3 protein: CASRVTRGSSYNEQFF. The CDR3 DNA sequence: TGTGCCAGCAGAGTTACCCGGGGGAGCTCCTACAATGAGCAGTTCTTC. The entire variable domain, with the rest obtained from reference TRBV7-8 and TRBJ2-1, is as follows: GAGVSQSPRYKVAKRGQDVALRCDPISGHVSLFWYQQALGQGPEFLTYFQNEAQLDKSGLPSDRFFAERPEGSVSTLKIQRTQQEDSAVYLCASRVTRGSSYNEQFFGPGTRLTVL.

The genes are TRBV5-1 and TRBJ1-3; 7 nucleotides align to TRBD1. In germline, CDR1 is SGHRS, CDR2 YFSETQ. The CDR3 consists of 14 residues. J gave up 4 bases and V 4 bases, and 5 bases lay outside the gene matches. CDR3 in amino acids: CASSPGTEGNTIYF. CDR3 nucleotide sequence: TGCGCCAGCAGCCCCGGGACAGAAGGAAACACCATATATTTT.

The chain links TRBV29-1 to TRBJ1-2; possibly TRBD1 for D (5 bases). The V end was cut by 6 bases, the J end by 4 bases, with 15 bases between. Per the germline V gene, CDR1 is SQVTM and CDR2 is ANQGSEA. CDR3 size: 13 residues. CDR3 nucleotide sequence: TGCAGCGTGCCCCTATGGGGGGGCTATGGCTACACCTTC. Translation gives CSVPLWGGYGYTF. Combining the CDR3 with reference TRBV29-1 and TRBJ1-2 gives the whole variable domain SAVISQKPSRDICQRGTSLTIQCQVDSQVTMMFWYRQQPGQSLTLIATANQGSEATYESGFVIDKFPISRPNLTFSTLTVSNMSPEDSSIYLCSVPLWGGYGYTFGSGTRLTVV.

The chain employs TRBV28 and TRBJ2-4, with 10 bases identical to TRBD2. Per the germline V gene, CDR1 is MDHEN and CDR2 is SYDVKM. V dropped 6 bases and J dropped 6; count of bases not matched to a gene: 5. This CDR3 has 14 residues. The CDR3 loop reads CASRSGGAGNIQYF. The CDR3 DNA reads as TGTGCCAGCAGGAGCGGGGGGGCGGGAAACATTCAGTACTTC.

This clone occurred a few times. The chain links TRBV7-3 to TRBJ2-7, with 9 bases lining up with TRBD1. Germline assignment: CDR1 SGHTA and CDR2 FQGTGA. J gave up 6 bases and V 3 bases, and 9 bases lay outside the gene matches. CDR3 length: 15 amino acids. The CDR3 spells CASSLEPGQGFEQYF. In nucleotides, the CDR3 is TGTGCCAGCAGCTTGGAACCCGGACAGGGGTTCGAGCAGTACTTC.

The V gene is TRBV7-9, the J gene TRBJ2-4, with D perhaps TRBD1 (6 bases). Trimming removed 5 bases from V and 0 bases from J, with 14 bases in between. The CDR3 has 16 residues. The germline V gene has CDR1 SEHNR and CDR2 FQNEAQ (reference sequence). CDR3 protein: CASSPRVGAAKNIQYF. DNA for the CDR3: TGTGCCAGCAGCCCCCGTGTGGGGGCAGCCAAAAACATTCAGTACTTC.

The chain employs TRBV2 and TRBJ2-7, with 10 nucleotides matching TRBD2. The germline CDR1 and CDR2 sequences are SNHLY and FYNNEI. CDR3 size: 15 residues. V lost 10 bases and J lost 4; bases outside the gene matches: 13. The CDR3 spells CAIGTLTSGVYEQYF. The CDR3 DNA sequence: TGTGCCATAGGGACCCTAACTAGCGGGGTATACGAGCAGTACTTC.

The chain uses TRBV7-2 and TRBJ1-2, with 7 bases fitting TRBD1. The CDR3 consists of 15 residues. CDR1 is SGHTA and CDR2 is FQGNSA in the germline V gene. V shed 1 base and J 8 bases; nucleotides not matched to a gene: 10. CDR3 DNA sequence: TGTGCCAGCAGCTTAGACGGGACAGCAACGGGCGGCTACACCTTC. This codes for CASSLDGTATGGYTF.

The V call is TRBV2, the J call TRBJ1-1; tentatively, D is TRBD1 (5 bases). CDR1 is SNHLY and CDR2 is FYNNEI in the germline V gene. The CDR3 is made up of 14 amino acids. Between the trimmed V and J ends, which lost 6 bases and 0 bases, there was a span of 11 bases. CDR3 nucleotide sequence: TGTGCCAGCAGAAAGACAGTCTTGAACACTGAAGCTTTCTTT. This encodes CASRKTVLNTEAFF.

The chain has TRBV12-2 and TRBJ2-3; the table's D call of TRBD1 was not tested on the DNA. TRBV12-2 is recorded as a pseudogene. The CDR3 extends over 17 amino acids. The CDR3 DNA reads as TGTGCAAGTCGCTTAGCGATAAGGACAAGGCCTTGGGATACGCAGTATTTT. Protein product: CASRLAIRTRPWDTQYF.

The DNA of the CDR3 is TGTGCCAGTAGTGCCACTAGCGGGGGGGCCTATGAGCAGTTCTTC. Encoded protein: CASSATSGGAYEQFF. V and J are TRBV19 and TRBJ2-1; TRBD2 aligns across 13 bases. V was clipped by 5 bases and J by 8 bases; unmatched bases: 6. Germline CDR1 LNHDA, CDR2 SQIVND (reference sequence). The CDR3 consists of 15 residues.

The rearrangement joins TRBV18 to TRBJ1-6; D might be TRBD1 (5 bases). Per germline, CDR1 KGHSH and CDR2 LQKENI. The ends were cut back, 3 bases at V and 4 bases at J, with 10 bases in the middle. The CDR3 has 15 residues. CDR3 bases: TGTGCCAGCTCACCGCAGGGCGGATATAATTCACCCCTCCACTTT. Protein sequence: CASSPQGGYNSPLHF.

DNA of the CDR3: TGTGCCAGCAGTTTCGGGGGATCGGGAAACACCATATATTTT. Its protein is CASSFGGSGNTIYF. The chain carries TRBV28 and TRBJ1-3, with a possible D match to TRBD1 (5 bases). Germline loops: CDR1 MDHEN, CDR2 SYDVKM. Between the trimmed V and J ends, which lost 3 bases and 4 bases, there was a span of 10 bases. The CDR3 sequence is 14 residues long.

The chain links TRBV5-1 to TRBJ2-2; 8 positions match TRBD1. J was trimmed by 3 bases and V by 4 bases; bases with no gene match: 5. Per the germline V gene, CDR1 is SGHRS and CDR2 is YFSETQ. This CDR3 is built from 15 residues. CDR3 DNA: TGCGCCAGCAGCCCAGCAGGGGGCGACACCGGGGAGCTGTTTTTT. Encoded protein: CASSPAGGDTGELFF.

The chain uses TRBV7-2 and TRBJ1-2; 11 nucleotides match TRBD1. Germline V gene lookup returns CDR1 SGHTA and CDR2 FQGNSA. CDR3 length: 14 amino acids. V was clipped by 6 bases and J by 5 bases; unmatched bases: 5. In DNA, the CDR3 is TGTGCCAGCAGTTGGGACAGGGGGGTTTATGGCTACACCTTC. Its translation is CASSWDRGVYGYTF.

V gene TRBV3-1 (or the pseudogene TRBV3-2) combines with J gene TRBJ2-2, with D possibly being TRBD1 (6 bases). The CDR3 is made up of 15 amino acids. V was trimmed by 3 bases and J by 7 bases, leaving 15 bases between them. The germline V gene has CDR1 LGHDT and CDR2 YNNKEL (reference sequence). This CDR3 is CASSHPTGEGGELFF. The CDR3 DNA is TGTGCCAGCAGCCACCCGACAGGCGAGGGCGGGGAGCTGTTTTTT.